This T cell receptor (beta chain) derives from a study of control samples from healthy donors and cancer patients. With V trimmed by 6 bases and J by 5 bases, 6 bases remained unmatched. Germline V CDR1 and CDR2: LNHDA, SQIVND (reference sequence). The CDR3 length is 14 residues. Sequencing was performed with immunoSEQ multiplex PCR; in TCRdb, only in-frame clones are kept and a portion is missing. The sample includes approximately 54,000 clones, about 90% of them seen just once. The genes are TRBV19 and TRBJ2-1; TRBD1 matches at 8 bases. This sequence originates from a man aged 45-65 years with head and neck cancer. Sequenced material: PBMCs. In DNA form, the CDR3 reads TGTGCCAGTAGCTGGACAGGGAGCGACAATGAGCAGTTCTTC. Its protein is CASSWTGSDNEQFF.